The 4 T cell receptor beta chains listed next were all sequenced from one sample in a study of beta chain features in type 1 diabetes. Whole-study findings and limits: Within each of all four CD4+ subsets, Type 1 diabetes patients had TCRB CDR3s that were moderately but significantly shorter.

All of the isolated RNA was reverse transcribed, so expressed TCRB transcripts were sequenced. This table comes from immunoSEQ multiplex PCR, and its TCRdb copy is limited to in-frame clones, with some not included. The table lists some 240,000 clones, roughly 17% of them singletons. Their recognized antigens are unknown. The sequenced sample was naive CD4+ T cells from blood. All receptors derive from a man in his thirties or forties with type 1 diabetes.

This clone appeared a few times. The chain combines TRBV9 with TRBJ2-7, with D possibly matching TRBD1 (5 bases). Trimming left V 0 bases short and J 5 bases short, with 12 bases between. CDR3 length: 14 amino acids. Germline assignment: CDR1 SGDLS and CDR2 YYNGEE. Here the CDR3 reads CASSVDQGLDEQYF. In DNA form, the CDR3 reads TGTGCCAGCAGCGTAGACCAGGGTCTCGACGAGCAGTACTTC.

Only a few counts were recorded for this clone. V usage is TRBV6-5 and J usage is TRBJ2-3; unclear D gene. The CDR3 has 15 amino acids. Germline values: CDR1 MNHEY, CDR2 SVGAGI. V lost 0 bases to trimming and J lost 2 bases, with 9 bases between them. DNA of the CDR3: TGTGCCAGCAGTTACTCGATGAGGTTCACAGATACGCAGTATTTT. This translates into CASSYSMRFTDTQYF.

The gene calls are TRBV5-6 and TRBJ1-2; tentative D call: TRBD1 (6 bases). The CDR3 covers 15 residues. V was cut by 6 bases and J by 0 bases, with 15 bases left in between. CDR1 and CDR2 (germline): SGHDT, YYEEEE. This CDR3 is CASIRGQIPNYGYTF. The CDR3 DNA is TGTGCCAGCATCCGCGGACAGATCCCTAACTATGGCTACACCTTC. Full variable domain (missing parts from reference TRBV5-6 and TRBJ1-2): DAGVTQSPTHLIKTRGQQVTLRCSPKSGHDTVSWYQQALGQGPQFIFQYYEEEERQRGNFPDRFSGHQFPNYSSELNVNALLLGDSALYLCASIRGQIPNYGYTFGSGTRLTVV.

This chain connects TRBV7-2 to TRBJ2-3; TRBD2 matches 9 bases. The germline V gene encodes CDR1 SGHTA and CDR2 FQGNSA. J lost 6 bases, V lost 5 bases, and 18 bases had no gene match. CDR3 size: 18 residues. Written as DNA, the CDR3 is TGTGCCAGCAGCGTAGGACCTCCCGTACTAGCGGGCGGCGATACGCAGTATTTT. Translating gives CASSVGPPVLAGGDTQYF.